The 14 T cell receptor beta chains listed next were all sequenced from one sample in a study of T cell responses to AZD1222 COVID-19 vaccine listed by TCRdb under 2021. The library was prepared using the immunoSEQ multiplex PCR assay. TCRdb took this table from immuneACCESS and kept in-frame rearrangements with V and J called. Such tables lack part of the clones; where checked against another copy, unresolved V genes explain under half of the gap, and the rest is unexplained. Here the sample has around 150,000 clones; approximately 90% occur a single time. The ten largest account for around 3.6% of the sample. According to the study, the label for this sample's time point signals: baseline before first vaccination. This specimen was peripheral blood, taken on day 0 of AZD1222 vaccination. The source of these receptors is an adult in good health.

The rearrangement uses TRBV19 and TRBJ1-1; D is perhaps TRBD1 (5 bases). Germline CDR1 is LNHDA and CDR2 is SQIVND (reference sequence). There are 13 residues in the CDR3. The V gene lost 4 bases and the J gene lost 3 bases, with 9 bases spanning the gap. Here the CDR3 DNA reads TGTGCCAGTAGTACCTGGGGGGACACTGAAGCTTTCTTT. Translating it yields CASSTWGDTEAFF. The complete variable domain, with remaining parts taken from reference TRBV19 and TRBJ1-1, reads DGGITQSPKYLFRKEGQNVTLSCEQNLNHDAMYWYRQDPGQGLRLIYYSQIVNDFQKGDIAEGYSVSREKKESFPLTVTSAQKNPTAFYLCASSTWGDTEAFFGQGTRLTVV.

This clone was detected only once. This chain joins TRBV30 and TRBJ1-1; TRBD1 might be the D (5 bases). CDR3 length: 13 residues. V lost 3 bases, J lost 1 base, and 9 bases lay in between. Germline V gene sequence: CDR1 GTSNPN, CDR2 SVGIG (reference sequence). The chain's CDR3 is CAWRKGSNTEAFF. CDR3 coding DNA: TGTGCCTGGAGAAAGGGGTCGAACACTGAAGCTTTCTTT. Filled out from reference TRBV30 and TRBJ1-1, the complete variable domain reads SQTIHQWPATLVQPVGSPLSLECTVEGTSNPNLYWYRQAAGRGLQLLFYSVGIGQISSEVPQNLSASRPQDRQFILSSKKLLLSDSGFYLCAWRKGSNTEAFFGQGTRLTVV.

The J gene is TRBJ1-1, the V gene TRBV6-4, with D uncertain. Germline V lookup: CDR1 MRHNA, CDR2 SNTAGT. This CDR3 is 10 amino acids long. V lost 2 bases, J lost 11 bases, and 6 bases lay in between. The CDR3 loop reads CASSDPIAFF. Written as DNA, the CDR3 is TGTGCCAGCAGTGACCCTATCGCTTTCTTT.

This clone appeared a single time. V gene TRBV12-5 combines with J gene TRBJ2-7; 8 bases fit TRBD1. Germline-derived CDR1 and CDR2 are LGHNT and FRNRAP. V was clipped by 0 bases and J by 5 bases; unmatched bases: 9. This CDR3 spans 16 amino acids. This CDR3 reads CASGLVRTGSVHEQYF. Here the CDR3 DNA reads TGTGCTAGTGGTTTGGTACGGACAGGGTCGGTCCACGAGCAGTACTTC.

This clone was observed once. V is TRBV11-2 and J is TRBJ2-1, with 8 positions matching TRBD1. The CDR3 loop spans 13 amino acids. J was trimmed by 15 bases and V by 2 bases; bases with no gene match: 9. The germline gives CDR1 SGHAT, CDR2 FQNNGV. CDR3 bases: TGTGCCAGCAGCTTACAAGCCGACAGGGGTGGGTTCTTC. Residues: CASSLQADRGGFF. The whole variable domain, filled in from reference TRBV11-2 and TRBJ2-1, reads EAGVAQSPRYKIIEKRQSVAFWCNPISGHATLYWYQQILGQGPKLLIQFQNNGVVDDSQLPKDRFSAERLKGVDSTLKIQPAKLEDSAVYLCASSLQADRGGFFGPGTRLTVL.

The gene calls are TRBV19 and TRBJ1-1; no definite D call. CDR1 is LNHDA, CDR2 SQIVND, per germline (reference sequence). The V end was cut by 6 bases, the J end by 3 bases, with 2 bases between. The length of the CDR3 is 10 residues. CDR3 region: CASRDTEAFF. Here the CDR3 DNA reads TGTGCCAGTAGGGACACTGAAGCTTTCTTT.

The J gene is TRBJ2-2, the V gene TRBV27; D is tentatively TRBD1 or TRBD2 (6 bases each). V gave up 8 bases and J gave up 4 bases, with 20 bases separating them. This CDR3 is 16 amino acids long. In germline, CDR1 is MNHEY, CDR2 SMNVEV (reference sequence). The CDR3 region is CASPRRGVSSTGELFF. The DNA of the CDR3 is TGTGCCAGCCCCCGTAGGGGGGTTTCTTCCACCGGGGAGCTGTTTTTT.

Note on this clone: The junction and the germline gene differ at one end; a read error may be behind it. V and J are TRBV6-5 and TRBJ1-1; D gene unclear. This CDR3 is 11 amino acids long. Germline lookup yields CDR1 MNHEY and CDR2 SVGAGI. The DNA for the CDR3 is TGTGCCAGCAGTGACTCGGGCTGGGCTTTCTTT. It yields the protein CASSDSGWAFF.

This chain joins TRBV27 and TRBJ2-1; tentatively, D is TRBD1 (6 bases). The CDR3 is made up of 14 amino acids. The germline V gene encodes CDR1 MNHEY and CDR2 SMNVEV (reference sequence). The V gene lost 0 bases and the J gene lost 8 bases, with 11 bases spanning the gap. The CDR3 nucleotides read TGTGCCAGCAGTTTATCCCAGGGGAGCCATGAGCAGTTCTTC. It translates to CASSLSQGSHEQFF.

This chain links TRBV9 with TRBJ2-2; 7 bases match TRBD2. The J segment lost 5 bases and the V segment lost 0 bases, leaving 4 bases of the junction unmatched. The CDR3 has 15 residues. Germline V gene lookup returns CDR1 SGDLS and CDR2 YYNGEE. CDR3 coding DNA: TGTGCCAGCAGCGTAGCCCCTAGCGGTACCGGGGAGCTGTTTTTT. Translated, it gives CASSVAPSGTGELFF.

The chain carries TRBV19 and TRBJ1-6, with no clear D. The V gene lost 5 bases and the J gene lost 0 bases, with 8 bases spanning the gap. This CDR3 has 15 amino acids. Looked up from germline, CDR1 is LNHDA and CDR2 is SQIVND (reference sequence). This chain's CDR3 is CASSLRSSYNSPLHF. CDR3 DNA: TGTGCCAGTAGTCTTAGGAGCTCCTATAATTCACCCCTCCACTTT.

The DNA for the CDR3 is TGTGCCATCAGTGTTGGGACGGAGAACACTGAAGCTTTCTTT. Its translation is CAISVGTENTEAFF. The chain recombines TRBV10-3 with TRBJ1-1; possible D gene TRBD1, 5 bases. The germline CDR1 and CDR2 sequences are ENHRY and SYGVKD. The V end was cut by 4 bases, the J end by 1 base, with 10 bases between. The CDR3 is 14 residues long.

The V and J genes are TRBV3-1 (or the pseudogene TRBV3-2) and TRBJ2-2; 8 nucleotides agree with TRBD2. The CDR3 spans 16 residues. Trimming took 4 bases from V and 7 from J; bases not matched to a gene: 11. Germline lookup yields CDR1 LGHDT and CDR2 YNNKEL (reference sequence). The CDR3 nucleotides are TGTGCCAGCAGCCCTCCACCGGGACTAGAAGGCGGGGAGCTGTTTTTT. Protein sequence: CASSPPPGLEGGELFF.

This chain uses TRBV19 with TRBJ2-2; D gene uncertain. V was shortened by 2 bases and J by 6 bases, with 7 bases between the two germline ends. This CDR3 has 13 amino acids. Per the germline V gene, CDR1 is LNHDA and CDR2 is SQIVND (reference sequence). The CDR3 region has the DNA TGTGCCAGTAGTATAAAGGGCTCCGGGGAGCTGTTTTTT. Protein sequence: CASSIKGSGELFF.